The entry that follows covers one T cell receptor (beta chain) sequence. The source of the sample is a study of blood T cell repertoires in COVID-19. Across the whole study: The United States, Italy and Spain provided the acute and convalescent COVID-19 samples.

Original processing methods: Researchers report that nucleated cell counts were estimated from reference gene primer amplification. Assay: immunoSEQ multiplex PCR; the TCRdb copy retains only in-frame clones and omits some. Clone size and the V and J calls come from that table; the DNA yielded D and trimming. This sample yields about 260,000 clones, of which approximately 87% are seen a single time; about 4.5% belongs to the top ten. This CDR3 region has 15 residues. V gave up 4 bases and J gave up 6 bases; unmatched junction bases: 5. Germline V gene sequence: CDR1 LGHDT, CDR2 YNNKEL (reference sequence).

Sequencing input: peripheral blood. V and J are TRBV3-1 (or the pseudogene TRBV3-2) and TRBJ2-7, with 14 bases that match TRBD2. This TCR was sampled from a man between 60 and 70 years old who had recovered from COVID-19. The CDR3 coding sequence is TGTGCCAGCAGCCCAACCGGACTAGCGGGGGGCGAGCAGTACTTC. Translation: CASSPTGLAGGEQYF.